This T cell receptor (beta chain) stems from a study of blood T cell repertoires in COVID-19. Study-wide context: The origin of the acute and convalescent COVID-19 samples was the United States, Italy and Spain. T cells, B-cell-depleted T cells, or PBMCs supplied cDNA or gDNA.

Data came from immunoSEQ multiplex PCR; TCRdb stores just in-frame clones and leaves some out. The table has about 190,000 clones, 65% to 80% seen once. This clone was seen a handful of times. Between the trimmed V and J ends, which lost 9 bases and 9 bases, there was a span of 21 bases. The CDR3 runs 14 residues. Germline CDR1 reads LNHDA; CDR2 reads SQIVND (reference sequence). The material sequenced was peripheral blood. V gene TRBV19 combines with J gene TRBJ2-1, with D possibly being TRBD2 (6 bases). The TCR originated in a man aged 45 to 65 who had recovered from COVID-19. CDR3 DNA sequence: TGTGCCAGCAAGCGGGCCGCCCCAGAAGGTGAGCAGTTCTTC. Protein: CASKRAAPEGEQFF.